This T cell receptor (beta chain) comes out of a study of siplizumab effects on memory and regulatory T cells. Assays examined about 10^5 TCR templates per sample. Measured with immunoSEQ multiplex PCR; TCRdb has only the in-frame clones, and not every one. The sample holds just over 40,000 clones, 89% seen once. As regards this clone: Its target is unknown.

The study's findings and limits: A significant reduction in alloreactive sequences traceable to unstimulated CD4+ memory cells was produced by siplizumab. Versus around 30% in controls, the mappable alloreactive CD4+ clones averaged about 70% Treg-derived with siplizumab. No assignable naive or memory phenotype existed for roughly 75-97% of proliferating CD4+ or CD8+ clones.

The sequence was collected from a human donor in good health. Source material: naive CD4+ T cells sorted from blood.

CDR3 bases: TGTGCCAGCAACCCAGGAGGACCGGTTGAGACCCAGTACTTC. Translated, it gives CASNPGGPVETQYF. This chain uses TRBV9 with TRBJ2-5; D is possibly TRBD2 (5 bases). The germline V and J ends were trimmed by 6 bases and 5 bases, with 17 bases remaining between them. CDR3 size: 14 residues. From germline, CDR1 is SGDLS and CDR2 YYNGEE. Full variable domain (rest looked up from reference TRBV9 and TRBJ2-5): DSGVTQTPKHLITATGQRVTLRCSPRSGDLSVYWYQQSLDQGLQFLIQYYNGEERAKGNILERFSAQQFPDLHSELNLSSLELGDSALYFCASNPGGPVETQYFGPGTRLLVL.